This is a list of T cell receptor beta chains from one sample in a study of T cells after posttransplantation cyclophosphamide. Some clones are missing from TCRdb's copy, which holds only in-frame ones; the method was immunoSEQ multiplex PCR. Of about 3,400 clones in the sample, around 82% were seen once. The sequenced material came from CD8+ T cells sorted from bone marrow. The receptor set was obtained from a woman aged 55 to 70 in good health, CMV-negative, and a related stem cell transplant donor. Each CDR3 is given with its conserved first and last residue. Each record gives: V gene, CDR3 length, J gene, clone size, CDR3 protein. Rows give clone size only sometimes, using once, few, many, or a class for an expanded clone.

V gene: TRBV9; CDR3 length: 15; J gene: TRBJ2-1; clone size: -; CDR3 protein: CASSVVAGQTGEQFF
V gene: TRBV29-1; CDR3 length: 12; J gene: TRBJ1-2; clone size: once; CDR3 protein: CSVTGTVYGYTF
V gene: TRBV27; CDR3 length: 16; J gene: TRBJ2-1; clone size: -; CDR3 protein: CASSSGTGGYYNEQFF
V gene: TRBV9; CDR3 length: 16; J gene: TRBJ2-3; clone size: -; CDR3 protein: CASSTGLAGVGDTQYF
V gene: TRBV19; CDR3 length: 14; J gene: TRBJ2-1; clone size: few; CDR3 protein: CASSIGAGGNEQFF
V gene: TRBV7-5; CDR3 length: 13; J gene: TRBJ2-3; clone size: once; CDR3 protein: CASSLTGLEAQYF
V gene: TRBV15; CDR3 length: 14; J gene: TRBJ2-1; clone size: few; CDR3 protein: CATGRTSAYNEQFF
V gene: TRBV6-5; CDR3 length: 14; J gene: TRBJ2-5; clone size: -; CDR3 protein: CATSRPGLGETQYF
V gene: TRBV25-1; CDR3 length: 14; J gene: TRBJ2-5; clone size: -; CDR3 protein: CASSPGSRGETQYF
V gene: TRBV4-2; CDR3 length: 15; J gene: TRBJ2-3; clone size: -; CDR3 protein: CASSPNHRGRDTQYF
V gene: TRBV7-9; CDR3 length: 13; J gene: TRBJ2-2; clone size: once; CDR3 protein: CASSFRRSGELFF
V gene: TRBV6-6; CDR3 length: 15; J gene: TRBJ1-5; clone size: -; CDR3 protein: CASSPTTAGSQPQHF
V gene: TRBV12-2; CDR3 length: 15; J gene: TRBJ1-4; clone size: -; CDR3 protein: CASPLGQLPYEKLFF
V gene: TRBV11-2; CDR3 length: 15; J gene: TRBJ2-7; clone size: -; CDR3 protein: CASSLGLGGAYEQYF
V gene: TRBV2; CDR3 length: 15; J gene: TRBJ2-7; clone size: -; CDR3 protein: CASTGRGRGAYEQYF
V gene: TRBV19; CDR3 length: 13; J gene: TRBJ2-2; clone size: -; CDR3 protein: CASSIVLRMELFF
V gene: TRBV4-1; CDR3 length: 15; J gene: TRBJ2-7; clone size: -; CDR3 protein: CASSTFADSAGEQYF